The 5 T cell receptor beta chains in this list originate from one sample, sequenced in a study of OX40 agonist ivuxolimab in advanced cancers. Produced via immunoSEQ multiplex PCR; TCRdb's table is partial and in-frame only. Among nearly 80,000 clones listed, about 80% were seen once. The sample here was CD4+ or CD8+ T cells sorted from blood, taken in a trial of the OX40 agonist ivuxolimab. Receptors originate from an adult with an advanced solid tumor such as melanoma, head and neck, liver or kidney cancer.

The rearrangement links TRBV5-1 to TRBJ2-5; D is tentatively TRBD1 or TRBD2 (5 bases each). This CDR3 spans 16 amino acids. The germline V and J ends were trimmed by 3 bases and 1 base, with 16 bases remaining between them. CDR1 is SGHRS and CDR2 is YFSETQ in the germline V gene. The CDR3 region is CASSWGPFRAQETQYF. In nucleotides, the CDR3 is TGCGCCAGCAGCTGGGGACCTTTCAGAGCCCAAGAGACCCAGTACTTC.

This chain connects TRBV6-6 to TRBJ1-2; a weak D match, TRBD1 (5 bases). CDR1 and CDR2 from the germline V gene are MNHNY and SVGAGI (reference sequence). The CDR3 consists of 13 residues. The ends were cut back, 5 bases at V and 3 bases at J, with 10 bases in the middle. CDR3 loop: CASSQGGDYGYTF. CDR3 coding DNA: TGTGCCAGCAGTCAGGGAGGGGACTATGGCTACACCTTC.

This chain links TRBV7-3 with TRBJ2-1; TRBD2 agrees at 7 bases. This CDR3 is built from 15 residues. The V segment lost 6 bases and the J segment 7 bases; nucleotides outside the gene matches: 12. Germline V gene lookup returns CDR1 SGHTA and CDR2 FQGTGA. The CDR3, as DNA: TGTGCCAGCAGTCCGATGGAAACTAGCGTTAATGAGCAGTTCTTC. The encoded protein is CASSPMETSVNEQFF.

CDR3 loop: CASSQTLTAGGYTQYF. The CDR3 region has the DNA TGTGCCAGCAGCCAAACATTGACCGCGGGGGGTTATACGCAGTATTTT. V is TRBV4-2 and J is TRBJ2-3, with 8 positions matching TRBD2. The CDR3 is 16 amino acids. J was trimmed by 7 bases and V by 2 bases; bases with no gene match: 11. Germline V CDR1 and CDR2: LGHNA, YNFKEQ.

The chain combines TRBV5-4 with TRBJ2-2, with TRBD1 matching 8 bases. CDR3 length equals 15 residues. V lost 4 bases, J lost 4 bases, and 6 bases stayed unmatched. In germline, CDR1 is SGHNT, CDR2 YYREEE (reference sequence). The CDR3 spells CASSPPGQATGELFF. The CDR3 nucleotides are TGTGCCAGCAGCCCCCCGGGACAGGCCACCGGGGAGCTGTTTTTT.